This paragraph reports one TCR beta chain. Its antigen remains unknown. The CDR3 covers 13 residues. V was clipped by 6 bases and J by 8 bases, with 19 bases between them. CDR1 SQVTM and CDR2 ANQGSEA come from the germline V gene. Some clones are missing from TCRdb's copy, which holds only in-frame ones; the method was immunoSEQ multiplex PCR. The table includes roughly 150,000 clones, around 85% detected once. This sample stems from a study of T cell responses to AZD1222 COVID-19 vaccine. General observations from the study: Nearly half of unique spike-specific TCRs reportedly avoided B.1.351 and B.1.1.7 mutated regions. The donor cohort was predominantly white British with a female majority, and clonal diversity may have been underestimated. Baseline serology detected seropositivity in only five or six AZD1222 recipients.

Recipients boosted at about 4 weeks or about 12 weeks are pooled. The material was peripheral blood, obtained 28 days after the second AZD1222 dose. This clonotype originated in an adult who received the AZD1222 COVID-19 vaccine. The genes are TRBV29-1 and TRBJ1-2; perhaps TRBD1 as D (6 bases). CDR3: CSVGFGQYNGYTF. CDR3 nucleotide sequence: TGCAGCGTAGGATTTGGACAGTATAACGGCTACACCTTC.